These 20 T cell receptor beta chains originate from one sample sequenced in a study of Ad26.COV2.S vaccination and SARS-CoV-2 variants. The assay was immunoSEQ multiplex PCR, and TCRdb's table has in-frame clones only and misses some. This table holds almost 400,000 clones, 75% to 90% found once. The treatment was: around 19 received Ad26.COV2.S at low or high dose, single or two shots; roughly five received placebo; per-sample allocation not given. Samples were taken on day 63 after the first vaccine or placebo injection. The sequenced sample was peripheral blood, obtained in a trial of Ad26.COV2.S vaccine versus placebo. These receptors all come from a person aged 18-60 years who received the Ad26.COV2.S COVID-19 vaccine or a placebo.

The chain is built from TRBV7-2 and TRBJ2-5; a weak D match, TRBD1 (7 bases). The CDR3 is 15 amino acids. The V end was cut by 5 bases, the J end by 4 bases, with 17 bases between. Germline values: CDR1 SGHTA, CDR2 FQGNSA. DNA for the CDR3: TGTGCCAGCAGCGGGAGGCCCCAGGGGGGAGAGACCCAGTACTTC. It is translated as CASSGRPQGGETQYF.

CDR3 in amino acids: CASSPTGTGNQPQHF. In nucleotides, the CDR3 is TGTGCCAGCAGCCCCACCGGGACAGGGAATCAGCCCCAGCATTTT. V usage is TRBV28 and J usage is TRBJ1-5; TRBD1 aligns across 9 bases. Germline V lookup: CDR1 MDHEN, CDR2 SYDVKM. J gave up 4 bases and V 6 bases, and 7 bases lay outside the gene matches. The CDR3 is 15 amino acids.

This rearrangement joins TRBV4-3 to TRBJ2-1; D tentatively reads TRBD1 or TRBD2 (5 bases each). Germline CDR1 is LGHNA and CDR2 is YSLEER. Trimming cost V 3 bases and J 8 bases, with 20 bases left between them. The CDR3 totals 16 residues. CDR3 protein: CASSHPTRGTGDEQFF. The CDR3 bases are TGCGCCAGCAGCCACCCAACGAGGGGAACCGGGGATGAGCAGTTCTTC.

J is TRBJ2-5 and V is TRBV29-1; D is possibly TRBD2 (6 bases). This CDR3 comprises 11 residues. Germline V lookup: CDR1 SQVTM, CDR2 ANQGSEA. Trimming cost V 4 bases and J 5 bases, with 8 bases left between them. In nucleotides, the CDR3 is TGCAGCGTTGCCGGGAGTGAGACCCAGTACTTC. The encoded protein is CSVAGSETQYF.

The chain recombines TRBV4-1 with TRBJ1-1; no clear D gene. In germline, CDR1 is MGHRA, CDR2 YSYEKL. CDR3 length: 15 amino acids. Deletions cut 3 bases from V and 0 bases from J, with 11 bases between. CDR3 coding DNA: TGCGCCAGCAGCCAGTCAGGAGAGATGAACACTGAAGCTTTCTTT. This sequence encodes CASSQSGEMNTEAFF.

This clone was recorded once. The chain employs TRBV18 and TRBJ2-7, with 10 bases that match TRBD1. CDR3 length: 15 residues. With V trimmed by 6 bases and J by 5 bases, 10 bases remained unmatched. Germline lookup yields CDR1 KGHSH and CDR2 LQKENI. The CDR3 sequence is CASSYDRGRLNEQYF. CDR3 coding DNA: TGTGCCAGCTCCTACGACAGGGGGCGGTTGAACGAGCAGTACTTC. The variable domain in full, with the rest retrieved from reference TRBV18 and TRBJ2-7, is NAGVMQNPRHLVRRRGQEARLRCSPMKGHSHVYWYRQLPEEGLKFMVYLQKENIIDESGMPKERFSAEFPKEGPSILRIQQVVRGDSAAYFCASSYDRGRLNEQYFGPGTRLTVT.

The V and J genes are TRBV2 and TRBJ2-2; D possibly corresponds to TRBD1 (6 bases). V dropped 3 bases and J dropped 2 bases, with 13 bases sitting between them. This CDR3 comprises 16 residues. Germline assignment: CDR1 SNHLY and CDR2 FYNNEI. The CDR3 here is CASSDATGANTGELFF. The CDR3 nucleotides read TGTGCCAGCAGTGACGCGACAGGAGCCAACACCGGGGAGCTGTTTTTT.

This sequence joins TRBV11-2 and TRBJ2-7; weak D call: TRBD2 (6 bases). The V and J ends lost 1 base and 2 bases respectively, with 9 bases between them. The CDR3 totals 14 residues. From germline, CDR1 is SGHAT and CDR2 FQNNGV. The CDR3 DNA reads TGTGCCAGCAGCTTAGGGGCTAGCGCCTACGAGCAGTACTTC. Translating gives CASSLGASAYEQYF.

This chain connects TRBV6-2 or TRBV6-3 to TRBJ1-6; 10 nucleotides align to TRBD1. The CDR3 has 13 amino acids. The junction had 2 bases not matched to a gene; V was cut back by 5 bases and J by 10 bases. CDR1 and CDR2 from the germline V gene are MNHEY and SVGEGT. The CDR3 DNA is TGTGCCAGCAGTGGGACAGGGGAATCACCCCTCCACTTT. Protein sequence: CASSGTGESPLHF.

J is TRBJ1-2 and V is TRBV20-1; D is uncertain. The CDR3 has 11 amino acids. CDR1 DFQATT and CDR2 SNEGSKA come from the germline V gene (reference sequence). Trimming stripped 7 bases from V and 7 bases from J, with 13 bases between. This CDR3 is CSVRGLGGYTF. CDR3 nucleotides: TGCAGTGTCAGAGGTCTAGGTGGCTACACCTTC.

This sequence joins TRBV3-1 (or the pseudogene TRBV3-2) and TRBJ2-6; D might be TRBD1 (6 bases). CDR1 LGHDT and CDR2 YNNKEL come from the germline V gene (reference sequence). CDR3 size: 17 residues. V lost 1 base, J lost 3 bases, and 13 bases lay in between. The CDR3 DNA follows: TGTGCCAGCAGCCAAGGGGACACGTTCCTTGGGGCCAACGTCCTGACTTTC. This encodes CASSQGDTFLGANVLTF.

This clone was seen only once. The sample carries other DNA sequences with the same CDR3. V gene TRBV9 combines with J gene TRBJ2-1, with D perhaps TRBD2 (5 bases). The V gene's germline CDR1 is SGDLS and CDR2 YYNGEE. The length of the CDR3 is 15 residues. V gave up 2 bases and J gave up 0 bases, with 9 bases separating them. The CDR3 DNA sequence: TGTGCCAGCAGCGTTAGCGCGAGCTCCTACAATGAGCAGTTCTTC. Protein product: CASSVSASSYNEQFF.

The chain joins TRBV5-1 to TRBJ2-3, with 11 bases identical to TRBD2. Trimming took 2 bases from V and 5 from J; bases not matched to a gene: 10. CDR3 size: 17 residues. Germline CDR1 SGHRS, CDR2 YFSETQ. CDR3 region: CASSLWRLAGRIDTQYF. The CDR3 DNA is TGCGCCAGCAGCTTATGGCGACTAGCGGGAAGGATAGATACGCAGTATTTT.

Details on this clone: Other DNA sequences within the sample encode an identical CDR3. The chain is built from TRBV2 and TRBJ2-2, with D unresolved. There are 12 residues in the CDR3. Germline V gene sequence: CDR1 SNHLY, CDR2 FYNNEI. The V and J ends lost 6 bases and 3 bases respectively, with 5 bases between them. The CDR3 region has the DNA TGTGCCAGCAGCCCCGACACCGGGGAGCTGTTTTTT. It is translated as CASSPDTGELFF. The whole variable domain, remainder taken from reference TRBV2 and TRBJ2-2, is EPEVTQTPSHQVTQMGQEVILRCVPISNHLYFYWYRQILGQKVEFLVSFYNNEISEKSEIFDDQFSVERPDGSNFTLKIRSTKLEDSAMYFCASSPDTGELFFGEGSRLTVL.

This clone was seen a handful of times. The chain links TRBV10-2 to TRBJ2-1; possibly TRBD2 for D (5 bases). Trimming pared 6 bases from V and 4 bases from J, leaving 10 bases between. The germline gives CDR1 WSHSY, CDR2 SAAADI. The length of the CDR3 is 13 residues. CDR3 sequence: CASRGLAYNEQFF. CDR3 DNA: TGCGCCAGCAGAGGGCTAGCATACAATGAGCAGTTCTTC.

The chain couples TRBV5-4 to TRBJ2-7, with 8 bases identical to TRBD2. With V trimmed by 0 bases and J by 2 bases, 10 bases remained unmatched. The CDR3 runs 17 residues. From germline, CDR1 is SGHNT and CDR2 YYREEE (reference sequence). The CDR3 nucleotides are TGTGCCAGCAGCTTGGGTCCAGCCGCGGGAGGAACCTACGAGCAGTACTTC. It yields the protein CASSLGPAAGGTYEQYF.

The chain couples TRBV27 to TRBJ2-5; D unresolved. Germline V lookup: CDR1 MNHEY, CDR2 SMNVEV (reference sequence). V was shortened by 6 bases and J by 4 bases, with 6 bases between the two germline ends. CDR3 size: 11 residues. The CDR3, as DNA: TGTGCCAGCAGGCTGGGAGAGACCCAGTACTTC. Its translation: CASRLGETQYF.

The chain is built from TRBV28 and TRBJ2-5, with TRBD1 as a possible D gene (6 bases). The CDR3 has 14 residues. Per germline, CDR1 MDHEN and CDR2 SYDVKM. V dropped 8 bases and J dropped 5 bases, with 18 bases sitting between them. Written as DNA, the CDR3 is TGTGCCAGCTATGGGACAACCCCACCGGAGACCCAGTACTTC. Translated: CASYGTTPPETQYF.

This chain uses TRBV11-3 with TRBJ1-5, with 9 bases that match TRBD1. V shed 1 base and J 9 bases; nucleotides not matched to a gene: 7. Germline-derived CDR1 and CDR2 are SGHNT and YENEEA. CDR3 size: 15 residues. The CDR3 here is CASSLVGQGSGPQHF. The CDR3, as DNA: TGTGCCAGCAGCTTAGTTGGACAGGGGTCAGGGCCCCAGCATTTT.

The chain is built from TRBV11-3 and TRBJ2-7; maybe TRBD1 (6 bases). Trimming took 1 base from V and 6 from J, leaving 16 bases between them. Germline CDR1 and CDR2: SGHNT and YENEEA. The CDR3 has 15 amino acids. CDR3 residues: CASSLVGTGHGEQYF. The CDR3 bases are TGTGCCAGCAGCTTAGTAGGTACAGGGCACGGCGAGCAGTACTTC. The full variable domain, its missing parts supplied by reference TRBV11-3 and TRBJ2-7, is EAGVVQSPRYKIIEKKQPVAFWCNPISGHNTLYWYLQNLGQGPELLIRYENEEAVDDSQLPKDRFSAERLKGVDSTLKIQPAELGDSAVYLCASSLVGTGHGEQYFGPGTRLTVT.